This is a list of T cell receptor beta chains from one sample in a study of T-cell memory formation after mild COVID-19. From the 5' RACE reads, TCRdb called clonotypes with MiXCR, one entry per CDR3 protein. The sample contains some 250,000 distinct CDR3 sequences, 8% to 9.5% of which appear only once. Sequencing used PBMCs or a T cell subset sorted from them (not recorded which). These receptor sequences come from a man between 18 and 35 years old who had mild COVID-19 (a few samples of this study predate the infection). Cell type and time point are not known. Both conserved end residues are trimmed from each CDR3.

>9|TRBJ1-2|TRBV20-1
SAQGGYGYT
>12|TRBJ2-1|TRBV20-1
SAQGTDSYNEQF
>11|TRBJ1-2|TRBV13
ASSLGPTYGYT
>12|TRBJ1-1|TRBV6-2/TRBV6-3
ASSYSLVMPEAF
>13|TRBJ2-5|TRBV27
ASRRLAGGPETQY
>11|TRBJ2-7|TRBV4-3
ASSRDRNYEQY
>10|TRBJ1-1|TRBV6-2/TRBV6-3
ASSYALREAF
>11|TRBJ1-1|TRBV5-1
ASNPGSPTEAF
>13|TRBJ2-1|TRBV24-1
ATSDPGTAYNEQF
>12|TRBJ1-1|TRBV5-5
ASSLQDDRREAF
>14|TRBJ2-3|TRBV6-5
ASSGSRTERTDTQY
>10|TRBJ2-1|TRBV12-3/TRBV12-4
ASGQGAAEQF
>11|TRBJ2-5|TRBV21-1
ASSKWRQETQY
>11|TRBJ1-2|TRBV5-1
ASSLGQGEGYT
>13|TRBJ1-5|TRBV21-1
ASSNTGESNQPQH
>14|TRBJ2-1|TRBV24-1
ATSDPQRDSYNEQF
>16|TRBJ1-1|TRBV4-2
ASSQVTVSHIKNTEAF
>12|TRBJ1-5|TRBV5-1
ASSLSGGNQPQH
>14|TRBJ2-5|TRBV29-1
SVEPGQGMYQETQY
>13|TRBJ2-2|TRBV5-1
ASSLADSGTGELF
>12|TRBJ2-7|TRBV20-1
SARGQGAKYEQY
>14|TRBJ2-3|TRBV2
ASSDKGPRGTDTQY
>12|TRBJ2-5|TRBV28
ASTPVRVQETQY
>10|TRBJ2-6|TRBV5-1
ASSLAGYVLT
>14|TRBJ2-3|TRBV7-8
ASSLAGGGASDTQY
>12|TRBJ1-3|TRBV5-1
ASSLEGQGNTIY
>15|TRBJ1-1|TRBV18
ASSLLAGGPWNTEAF
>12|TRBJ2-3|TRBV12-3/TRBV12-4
ASSFAGNTDTQY
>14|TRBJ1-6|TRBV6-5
ASSYSTGAAVSPLH
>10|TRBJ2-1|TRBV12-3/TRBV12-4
ASSSPGNEQF
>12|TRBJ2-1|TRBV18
ASSPGRSNNEQF
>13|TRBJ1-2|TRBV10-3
AISDLDRLNYGYT
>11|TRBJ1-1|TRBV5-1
ASSLRDRLEAF
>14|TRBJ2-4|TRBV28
ASSLGGALAKNIQY
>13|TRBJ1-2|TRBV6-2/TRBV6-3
ASSYGLDSFYGYT
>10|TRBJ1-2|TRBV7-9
ASSLNRGRYT
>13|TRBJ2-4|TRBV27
ASSFIGGRRGIQY
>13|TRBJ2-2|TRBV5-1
ASSPGTAYTGELF
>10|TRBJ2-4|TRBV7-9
ASSWTADRVY
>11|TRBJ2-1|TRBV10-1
ASSESSGVEQF
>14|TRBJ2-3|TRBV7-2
ASSLVGTSGTDTQY